One sample yielded the 30 T cell receptor beta chains listed below, sequenced in a study of blood T cell repertoires in COVID-19. Using immunoSEQ multiplex PCR, the repertoire was profiled, and TCRdb retains in-frame clones only, with some absent. The table has 84,000 or so clones, around 88% seen once; the top ten hold roughly 5.4%. Sequencing was performed on peripheral blood. These receptors all come from a man aged 60 to 75 with acute or convalescent COVID-19.

The chain recombines TRBV28 with TRBJ2-7, with D perhaps matching TRBD1 (6 bases). CDR1 is MDHEN, CDR2 SYDVKM, per germline. This CDR3 has 14 residues. Trimming left V 5 bases short and J 2 bases short, with 13 bases between. The CDR3 region has the DNA TGTGCCAGCAGTATGATAGGGGACACCTACGAGCAGTACTTC. This encodes CASSMIGDTYEQYF. The full variable domain, in which reference TRBV28 and TRBJ2-7 provide the parts outside the CDR3, is DVKVTQSSRYLVKRTGEKVFLECVQDMDHENMFWYRQDPGLGLRLIYFSYDVKMKEKGDIPEGYSVSREKKERFSLILESASTNQTSMYLCASSMIGDTYEQYFGPGTRLTVT.

The table lists this clone with a count of one. The rearrangement links TRBV5-1 to TRBJ2-2, with D hard to call. Germline V gives CDR1 SGHRS, CDR2 YFSETQ. V was pared by 5 bases and J by 1 base, with 6 bases between. This CDR3 is 13 amino acids long. CDR3 amino acids: CASSVQNTGELFF. The CDR3 bases are TGCGCCAGCAGTGTACAGAACACCGGGGAGCTGTTTTTT.

The rearrangement links TRBV10-3 to TRBJ1-1, with a possible D match to TRBD1 (6 bases). Germline CDR1 is ENHRY and CDR2 is SYGVKD. Trimming pared 5 bases from V and 1 base from J, leaving 11 bases between. The CDR3 extends over 14 amino acids. The CDR3 sequence: CAISRTVKNTEAFF. In nucleotides, the CDR3 is TGTGCCATCAGTAGGACAGTTAAGAACACTGAAGCTTTCTTT.

The rearrangement joins TRBV21-1 to TRBJ1-5. TRBV21-1 is classified as a pseudogene. This CDR3 has 14 residues. CDR3 loop: CASSRGGSDQPQHF. The DNA for the CDR3 is TGTGCCAGCAGCCGGGGGGGCTCCGATCAGCCCCAGCATTTT.

The rearrangement links TRBV18 to TRBJ1-6, with 10 bases that match TRBD1. The V and J ends lost 2 bases and 10 bases, in that order; junction bases with no gene match: 8. The germline V gene encodes CDR1 KGHSH and CDR2 LQKENI. The length of the CDR3 is 16 residues. CDR3 sequence: CASSPNTGTGASPLHF. As DNA, the CDR3 is TGTGCCAGCTCACCAAACACCGGGACAGGGGCGTCACCCCTCCACTTT.

The chain combines TRBV5-4 with TRBJ2-5, with TRBD1 matching 8 bases. Per the germline V gene, CDR1 is SGHNT and CDR2 is YYREEE (reference sequence). CDR3 length equals 16 residues. V lost 4 bases, J lost 2 bases, and 10 bases stayed unmatched. CDR3 DNA: TGTGCCAGCAGCATGCCGACAGGGGAAGGGCAAGAGACCCAGTACTTC. Its protein product is CASSMPTGEGQETQYF.

The chain combines TRBV19 with TRBJ1-2; the match to TRBD1 covers 7 bases. CDR3 length: 13 amino acids. Trimming removed 6 bases from V and 1 base from J; junction bases left unmatched: 2. Germline-derived CDR1 and CDR2 are LNHDA and SQIVND (reference sequence). The CDR3 sequence is CASRDRNNYGYTF. CDR3 bases: TGTGCCAGTAGGGACAGGAATAACTATGGCTACACCTTC.

The chain combines TRBV21-1 with TRBJ1-2; the tabulated D call, TRBD1, remains unverified against the DNA. TRBV21-1 has pseudogene status. CDR3 length: 18 residues. CDR3 coding DNA: TGTGCCAGCAGCAAGTTCCCGGGCAAGGGGGCCGTCTTCTATGGCTACACCTTC. Amino acid sequence: CASSKFPGKGAVFYGYTF.

CDR3 sequence: CASSLGAPGANVLTF. CDR3 in DNA: TGTGCCAGCAGCTTGGGGGCTCCTGGGGCCAACGTCCTGACTTTC. This chain joins TRBV7-8 and TRBJ2-6, with D perhaps matching TRBD1 (6 bases). V lost 3 bases and J lost 2, with 8 bases in between. This CDR3 is 15 amino acids long. Germline V gives CDR1 SGHVS, CDR2 FQNEAQ.

This clone was found once. The rearrangement links TRBV6-5 to TRBJ1-5; D not certain. This CDR3 spans 14 amino acids. Trimming pared 0 bases from V and 4 bases from J, leaving 7 bases between. Germline CDR1 is MNHEY and CDR2 is SVGAGI. CDR3 residues: CASSYSRSNQPQHF. In nucleotides, the CDR3 is TGTGCCAGCAGTTACTCGAGGTCTAATCAGCCCCAGCATTTT.

The V call is TRBV30, the J call TRBJ1-2; tentatively, D is TRBD1 (6 bases). V was cut by 0 bases and J by 0 bases, with 8 bases left in between. This CDR3 region has 14 residues. CDR1 is GTSNPN, CDR2 SVGIG, per germline (reference sequence). CDR3 residues: CAWSVQGPNYGYTF. DNA of the CDR3: TGTGCCTGGAGTGTACAGGGTCCTAACTATGGCTACACCTTC.

There are a few counts of this clone. The chain employs TRBV5-1 and TRBJ2-7, with TRBD1 identical over 8 bases. Per the germline V gene, CDR1 is SGHRS and CDR2 is YFSETQ. The CDR3 extends over 15 amino acids. With V trimmed by 0 bases and J by 3 bases, 5 bases remained unmatched. CDR3 protein: CASSLATGVVYEQYF. CDR3 coding DNA: TGCGCCAGCAGCTTGGCGACAGGGGTTGTCTACGAGCAGTACTTC.

The V and J genes are TRBV6-4 and TRBJ1-1; D is perhaps TRBD1 (5 bases). Germline CDR1 MRHNA, CDR2 SNTAGT. The CDR3 covers 15 residues. Trimming took off 10 bases at V and 5 bases at J, with 23 bases between the two ends. This CDR3 is CAIRWDAVEGTEAFF. The CDR3 DNA reads as TGTGCCATCAGATGGGACGCGGTGGAGGGGACTGAAGCTTTCTTT.

The chain links TRBV6-1 to TRBJ1-2; no definite D call. From germline, CDR1 is MNHNS and CDR2 SASEGT. V lost 3 bases to trimming and J lost 7 bases, with 21 bases between them. The CDR3 is 16 amino acids. The CDR3: CASSDHNRGLRGGYTF. The CDR3 bases are TGTGCCAGCAGTGATCACAACCGAGGGCTACGGGGTGGCTACACCTTC.

V and J are TRBV2 and TRBJ2-5, with 10 bases lining up with TRBD2. The CDR3 has 15 residues. Germline lookup yields CDR1 SNHLY and CDR2 FYNNEI. The V segment lost 0 bases and the J segment 8 bases; nucleotides outside the gene matches: 6. The CDR3 coding sequence is TGTGCCAGCAGTGAAGCTAGCGGGGGGCCAGGAACCCAGTACTTC. Protein sequence: CASSEASGGPGTQYF.

The chain combines TRBV19 with TRBJ1-5, with 7 positions matching TRBD1. V trimming: 6 bases; J trimming: 5 bases; junction bases outside the gene matches: 13. The length of the CDR3 is 16 residues. CDR1 and CDR2 from the germline V gene are LNHDA and SQIVND (reference sequence). Written as DNA, the CDR3 is TGTGCCAGTAGCGATGTTGGGACAGTAGTCGATCAGCCCCAGCATTTT. Protein: CASSDVGTVVDQPQHF.

The V and J genes are TRBV15 and TRBJ2-5; 9 bases align to TRBD2. The CDR3 covers 14 residues. Germline lookup yields CDR1 LNHNV and CDR2 YYDKDF (reference sequence). V was clipped by 5 bases and J by 4 bases; unmatched bases: 5. The CDR3 sequence is CATSLRGGGETQYF. CDR3 sequence (DNA): TGTGCCACCAGCTTGCGCGGGGGGGGAGAGACCCAGTACTTC.

V usage is TRBV18 and J usage is TRBJ1-6; D possibly corresponds to TRBD1 (5 bases). Between the trimmed V and J ends, which lost 2 bases and 7 bases, there was a span of 18 bases. This CDR3 is built from 17 residues. Per germline, CDR1 KGHSH and CDR2 LQKENI. The CDR3 is CASSPLQGSTLNSPLHF. Written as DNA, the CDR3 is TGTGCCAGCTCACCATTGCAGGGTTCGACCCTAAATTCACCCCTCCACTTT. The variable domain in full, completed from reference TRBV18 and TRBJ1-6, reads NAGVMQNPRHLVRRRGQEARLRCSPMKGHSHVYWYRQLPEEGLKFMVYLQKENIIDESGMPKERFSAEFPKEGPSILRIQQVVRGDSAAYFCASSPLQGSTLNSPLHFGNGTRLTVT.

This chain uses TRBV7-2 with TRBJ2-5, with 8 bases aligning to TRBD2. Trimming removed 4 bases from V and 3 bases from J; junction bases left unmatched: 16. The CDR3 is 18 residues long. CDR1 is SGHTA and CDR2 is FQGNSA in the germline V gene. CDR3 in DNA: TGTGCCAGCAGCTACGACTGGCGGGGGGCCACGAGAGAAGAGACCCAGTACTTC. Its translation is CASSYDWRGATREETQYF.

V and J are TRBV5-8 and TRBJ1-4, with 10 nucleotides matching TRBD1. V was clipped by 4 bases and J by 8 bases; unmatched bases: 5. CDR3 length: 14 residues. CDR1 SGHTS and CDR2 YDEGEE come from the germline V gene. CDR3 bases: TGTGCCAGCAGCCCAAGGACAGGGGGAGAAAAACTGTTTTTT. Translated, it gives CASSPRTGGEKLFF.

This rearrangement joins TRBV4-3 to TRBJ2-7; 7 nucleotides agree with TRBD2. The CDR3 loop spans 15 amino acids. V lost 3 bases, J lost 0 bases, and 5 bases stayed unmatched. Germline V gives CDR1 LGHNA, CDR2 YSLEER. DNA of the CDR3: TGCGCCAGCAGCCATGCGCGGACTAGCTCCTACGAGCAGTACTTC. Translation: CASSHARTSSYEQYF.

This chain connects TRBV2 to TRBJ1-4; TRBD1 matches 10 bases. J was trimmed by 7 bases and V by 8 bases; bases with no gene match: 7. Germline CDR1 and CDR2: SNHLY and FYNNEI. This CDR3 has 14 residues. CDR3 in amino acids: CASGDRGFFEKLFF. CDR3 DNA sequence: TGTGCCAGCGGGGACAGGGGATTTTTTGAAAAACTGTTTTTT.

The chain combines TRBV5-8 with TRBJ1-5, with 8 positions matching TRBD1. CDR1 and CDR2 (germline): SGHTS, YDEGEE. The CDR3 contains 15 residues. The V segment lost 4 bases and the J segment 1 base; nucleotides outside the gene matches: 4. CDR3 residues: CASSTRQGSNQPQHF. CDR3 DNA: TGTGCCAGCAGCACACGACAGGGGAGCAATCAGCCCCAGCATTTT.

The chain carries TRBV12-3 or TRBV12-4 and TRBJ1-1, with 7 bases that match TRBD1. This CDR3 is 12 amino acids long. Trimming at V came to 4 bases and at J to 6 bases, leaving 2 bases not matched to a gene. For the CDR3, the DNA is TGTGCCAGCAGTTCAGGGGGTTCTGAAGCTTTCTTT. Its translation: CASSSGGSEAFF.

The chain has TRBV7-9 and TRBJ1-1, with unresolved D. V was shortened by 4 bases and J by 3 bases, with 9 bases between the two germline ends. This CDR3 region has 13 residues. Germline assignment: CDR1 SEHNR and CDR2 FQNEAQ (reference sequence). Written as DNA, the CDR3 is TGTGCCAGCAGCTCGAGGGCTTACACTGAAGCTTTCTTT. It specifies CASSSRAYTEAFF.

This clone was seen ten or more times. V usage is TRBV27 and J usage is TRBJ1-2; D is perhaps TRBD1 (5 bases). Germline CDR1 and CDR2: MNHEY and SMNVEV (reference sequence). V lost 4 bases, J lost 4 bases, and 13 bases lay in between. The CDR3 is made up of 14 amino acids. CDR3 sequence: CASSSNRDSYGYTF. The CDR3 DNA sequence: TGTGCCAGCAGTTCAAATCGGGACTCCTATGGCTACACCTTC.

This clone was seen a handful of times. The V and J genes are TRBV11-2 and TRBJ1-3, with 7 bases aligning to TRBD1. Trimming at V came to 5 bases and at J to 3 bases, leaving 4 bases not matched to a gene. The CDR3 is 14 amino acids. Germline CDR1 SGHAT, CDR2 FQNNGV. CDR3 bases: TGTGCCAGCAGCCCAGACAGGGTTGGAAACACCATATATTTT. Protein: CASSPDRVGNTIYF. The full variable domain, completed using reference TRBV11-2 and TRBJ1-3, is EAGVAQSPRYKIIEKRQSVAFWCNPISGHATLYWYQQILGQGPKLLIQFQNNGVVDDSQLPKDRFSAERLKGVDSTLKIQPAKLEDSAVYLCASSPDRVGNTIYFGEGSWLTVV.

The chain recombines TRBV18 with TRBJ1-1; D unresolved. V lost 5 bases and J 3 bases, leaving 13 bases between the germline ends. The CDR3 is made up of 14 amino acids. The germline V gene encodes CDR1 KGHSH and CDR2 LQKENI. Written as DNA, the CDR3 is TGTGCCAGCTCAGAGATTGAGGGCGACACTGAAGCTTTCTTT. This codes for CASSEIEGDTEAFF.

The genes are TRBV7-9 and TRBJ1-1; D is unclear. The germline CDR1 and CDR2 sequences are SEHNR and FQNEAQ (reference sequence). CDR3 length equals 14 residues. V was shortened by 0 bases and J by 4 bases, with 9 bases between the two germline ends. CDR3 sequence: CASSLAGSRTEAFF. Here the CDR3 DNA reads TGTGCCAGCAGCTTAGCGGGCAGCCGCACTGAAGCTTTCTTT. Together with reference TRBV7-9 and TRBJ1-1, the CDR3 gives the full variable domain: DTGVSQNPRHKITKRGQNVTFRCDPISEHNRLYWYRQTLGQGPEFLTYFQNEAQLEKSRLLSDRFSAERPKGSFSTLEIQRTEQGDSAMYLCASSLAGSRTEAFFGQGTRLTVV.

The chain employs TRBV28 and TRBJ1-1, with TRBD1 matching over 9 bases. Germline lookup yields CDR1 MDHEN and CDR2 SYDVKM. The junction had 11 bases not matched to a gene; V was cut back by 3 bases and J by 6 bases. This CDR3 has 16 amino acids. The CDR3 DNA reads as TGTGCCAGCAGTTTTAATACCGACAGGGGGTGGGCTGAAGCTTTCTTT. Its translation is CASSFNTDRGWAEAFF.